One sample yielded the 16 T cell receptor beta chains listed below, sequenced in a study of cytomegalovirus exposure and HLA in healthy donors. PCR employed 60 Vbeta and 13 Jbeta primers. Here immunoSEQ multiplex PCR was the method, and the copy in TCRdb shows in-frame clones only, minus some. The sample contains around 200,000 clones, approximately 70% of which appear only once. Material for sequencing was PBMCs. Receptors originate from a middle-aged man in good health and CMV-seropositive.

The V gene is TRBV6-7, the J gene TRBJ1-5; D is unresolved. TRBV6-7 is an ORF, with its function uncertain. The CDR3 is 16 residues long. V lost 2 bases and J 3 bases, leaving 14 bases between the germline ends. The CDR3 nucleotides are TGTGCCAGCAGTTACCCTAGGAAGGCTTCCAATCAGCCCCAGCATTTT. Amino acid sequence: CASSYPRKASNQPQHF.

Concerning this clone itself: This specimen includes other DNA sequences encoding the same CDR3. V gene TRBV14 combines with J gene TRBJ2-7; D remains ambiguous. Germline V gene data show CDR1 as SGHDN and CDR2 as FVKESK. The CDR3 totals 16 residues. Trimming stripped 4 bases from V and 0 bases from J, with 16 bases between. The CDR3 spells CASSPPGEQFSYEQYF. CDR3 DNA: TGTGCCAGCAGCCCCCCAGGCGAACAATTCTCCTACGAGCAGTACTTC.

This clone was seen just once. This CDR3 is CASSPGGWDTEAFF. The CDR3 coding sequence is TGTGCCAGCTCACCAGGGGGCTGGGACACTGAAGCTTTCTTT. The V call is TRBV18, the J call TRBJ1-1; D possibly corresponds to TRBD1 (6 bases). The germline V gene encodes CDR1 KGHSH and CDR2 LQKENI. The CDR3 contains 14 residues. V gave up 2 bases and J gave up 3 bases, with 10 bases separating them.

This clone has just one count. The gene calls are TRBV5-1 and TRBJ2-5, with TRBD1 matching over 10 bases. Unmatched junction bases numbered 11, after V lost 4 bases and J lost 5 bases. Germline assignment: CDR1 SGHRS and CDR2 YFSETQ. The CDR3 runs 16 residues. CDR3 bases: TGCGCCAGCAGCACCACCGGGACAGGGGCCCGGGAGACCCAGTACTTC. Its protein product is CASSTTGTGARETQYF.

This chain connects TRBV29-1 to TRBJ1-1, with D possibly TRBD1 on 6 matching bases. Germline CDR1 SQVTM, CDR2 ANQGSEA. The germline V and J ends were trimmed by 7 bases and 1 base, with 13 bases remaining between them. CDR3 length equals 13 residues. The CDR3 sequence is CSAAKGENTEAFF. CDR3 coding DNA: TGCAGCGCCGCGAAGGGGGAGAACACTGAAGCTTTCTTT.

This clone showed up just once. The rearrangement joins TRBV4-2 to TRBJ2-7; D is unclear. Germline CDR1 and CDR2: LGHNA and YNFKEQ. Trimming removed 1 base at V and 3 bases at J, with 4 bases between. The CDR3 totals 12 residues. The CDR3 region is CASSQVGYEQYF. The CDR3 coding sequence is TGTGCCAGCAGCCAAGTCGGCTACGAGCAGTACTTC.

The chain uses TRBV19 and TRBJ2-1; TRBD2 aligns across 8 bases. Germline V gene sequence: CDR1 LNHDA, CDR2 SQIVND (reference sequence). The length of the CDR3 is 16 residues. Trimming removed 3 bases from V and 0 bases from J; junction bases left unmatched: 4. The DNA for the CDR3 is TGTGCCAGTAGTATCGGAACTAGCGGCTCCTACAATGAGCAGTTCTTC. This sequence encodes CASSIGTSGSYNEQFF.

A few counts support this clone. V and J are TRBV6-6 and TRBJ1-1, with D tentatively TRBD1 (6 bases). The CDR3 consists of 10 residues. V gave up 8 bases and J gave up 8 bases, with 9 bases separating them. Germline V gene lookup returns CDR1 MNHNY and CDR2 SVGAGI (reference sequence). Here the CDR3 reads CASWGPEAFF. CDR3 in DNA: TGTGCCAGCTGGGGGCCCGAAGCTTTCTTT.

This rearrangement joins TRBV27 to TRBJ1-2; the match to TRBD1 covers 10 bases. With 7 bases clipped from V and 7 bases from J, the junction kept 21 bases outside the gene matches. The CDR3 consists of 18 residues. CDR1 is MNHEY, CDR2 SMNVEV, per germline (reference sequence). CDR3 DNA: TGTGCCAGCATCAAACCTGGGGCGCCCGGACAGGGGGTTCGTGGCTACACCTTC. Translated, it gives CASIKPGAPGQGVRGYTF.

V usage is TRBV7-2 and J usage is TRBJ2-5; TRBD2 matches 9 bases. Unmatched junction bases numbered 10, after V lost 5 bases and J lost 0 bases. The CDR3 spans 17 residues. Per germline, CDR1 SGHTA and CDR2 FQGNSA. The CDR3 DNA sequence: TGTGCCAGCAGCCGTAAGGTCAGCGGGGGGTACCAAGAGACCCAGTACTTC. It yields the protein CASSRKVSGGYQETQYF. Combining the CDR3 with reference TRBV7-2 and TRBJ2-5 gives the whole variable domain GAGVSQSPSNKVTEKGKDVELRCDPISGHTALYWYRQSLGQGLEFLIYFQGNSAPDKSGLPSDRFSAERTGGSVSTLTIQRTQQEDSAVYLCASSRKVSGGYQETQYFGPGTRLLVL.

A single count supports this clone. J is TRBJ2-7 and V is TRBV25-1; tentatively, D is TRBD1 (6 bases). Germline assignment: CDR1 MGHDK and CDR2 SYGVNS. CDR3 length: 16 amino acids. V was clipped by 1 base and J by 4 bases, with 17 bases between them. The CDR3 DNA reads TGTGCCAGCAGTGAATTCTCCCTCAGGGGTAATTACGAGCAGTACTTC. Translation gives CASSEFSLRGNYEQYF.

This clone occurred a few times. The chain employs TRBV27 and TRBJ2-7, with a tentative D call TRBD2 (5 bases). Per germline, CDR1 MNHEY and CDR2 SMNVEV (reference sequence). V was shortened by 4 bases and J by 3 bases, with 16 bases between the two germline ends. This CDR3 is 15 amino acids long. This CDR3 reads CASSSTYGKDYEQYF. The CDR3 DNA reads TGTGCCAGCAGTTCCACATACGGGAAGGACTACGAGCAGTACTTC.

Only one count was recorded for this clone. V usage is TRBV7-9 and J usage is TRBJ2-1, with D possibly matching TRBD2 (5 bases). Germline CDR1 SEHNR, CDR2 FQNEAQ (reference sequence). The germline V and J ends were trimmed by 4 bases and 3 bases, with 7 bases remaining between them. CDR3 length equals 13 residues. CDR3 in DNA: TGTGCCAGCAGCTCGAGCGGCTACAATGAGCAGTTCTTC. Encoded protein: CASSSSGYNEQFF.

The table lists this clone with a few counts. The chain employs TRBV10-3 and TRBJ2-5; 7 nucleotides line up with TRBD1. Germline CDR1 reads ENHRY; CDR2 reads SYGVKD. The CDR3 extends over 14 amino acids. Trimming took 4 bases from V and 5 from J; bases not matched to a gene: 7. The CDR3 DNA follows: TGTGCCATCAGTGCCGAGGGGGCTGGGGAGACCCAGTACTTC. Protein sequence: CAISAEGAGETQYF.

The chain links TRBV7-6 to TRBJ2-7; 9 bases line up with TRBD1. Looked up from germline, CDR1 is SGHVS and CDR2 is FNYEAQ. J was trimmed by 3 bases and V by 1 base; bases with no gene match: 4. The CDR3 loop spans 15 amino acids. The CDR3 DNA reads as TGTGCCAGCAGCTTAGGGGGACAGGGCAACTACGAGCAGTACTTC. It yields the protein CASSLGGQGNYEQYF.

CDR3 loop: CASSPPPTGWTEKLFF. CDR3 DNA: TGTGCCAGCAGTCCCCCCCCGACAGGCTGGACTGAAAAACTGTTTTTT. The chain joins TRBV28 to TRBJ1-4, with D tentatively TRBD1 (6 bases). This CDR3 has 16 residues. Germline V lookup: CDR1 MDHEN, CDR2 SYDVKM. The V gene lost 5 bases and the J gene lost 7 bases, with 20 bases spanning the gap.